One and the same sample provided the 7 T cell receptor beta chains below, sequenced in a study of CD8+CD57+ T cells in acquired aplastic anemia listed by TCRdb under 2018. Flow cytometry had shown CD8+CD57+ cell expansion in the patients selected for sequencing. Data came from an Illumina HiSeq 2000. TCR beta VDJ combination and CDR3 sequence profiling used genomic DNA as the template. TCRdb took the public reads, trimmed them with fastp at Q25, ran MiXCR for clone calling and kept in-frame beta chains. Under each unique CDR3 protein, matching rows form one entry showing the most common genes and DNA. Across this sample there are some 180,000 distinct CDR3 sequences, with roughly 50% seen only once. The top ten constitute roughly 13% of the sample. Sequenced: sorted CD4+, CD8+, or CD8+CD57+ T cells (not recorded which) from PBMCs. The receptor source for this set is a human donor with aplastic anemia.

This CDR3 reads CASGEWETQYF. The CDR3 DNA reads TGTGCCAGTGGGGAATGGGAGACCCAGTACTTC. This chain links TRBV19 with TRBJ2-5; D unresolved. CDR3 length: 11 amino acids. V lost 8 bases to trimming and J lost 5 bases, with 9 bases between them. The germline V gene has CDR1 LNHDA and CDR2 SQIVND (reference sequence).

V gene TRBV7-6 combines with J gene TRBJ2-2; D remains unclear. Germline CDR1 is SGHVS and CDR2 is FNYEAQ. V lost 4 bases to trimming and J lost 4 bases, with 7 bases between them. The CDR3 spans 13 residues. CDR3 sequence (DNA): TGTGCCAGCAGCTACAGTCCCACCGGGGAGCTGTTTTTT. Translation: CASSYSPTGELFF.

The genes are TRBV5-4 and TRBJ1-2, with a possible D match to TRBD1 (5 bases). In germline, CDR1 is SGHNT, CDR2 YYREEE (reference sequence). This CDR3 spans 13 amino acids. Trimming removed 5 bases from V and 9 bases from J, with 17 bases in between. CDR3 DNA sequence: TGTGCCAGCAGGCACCAGGGTGCTGATAGCTACACCTTC. Its protein product is CASRHQGADSYTF.

The chain carries TRBV2 and TRBJ1-2, with 9 bases aligning to TRBD1. After removal of 7 bases from V and 5 bases from J, the junction contained 11 bases not matched to a gene. This CDR3 has 15 amino acids. Germline CDR1 is SNHLY and CDR2 is FYNNEI. CDR3 sequence (DNA): TGTGCCAGCACCCGGACAGGGGCTAAGGATTATGGCTACACCTTC. It translates to CASTRTGAKDYGYTF.

V is TRBV7-6 and J is TRBJ2-1, with 10 nucleotides matching TRBD1. Germline V gene sequence: CDR1 SGHVS, CDR2 FNYEAQ. The junction had 6 bases not matched to a gene; V was cut back by 5 bases and J by 2 bases. CDR3 size: 16 residues. This CDR3 is CASSRRGTGAYNEQFF. The CDR3 coding sequence is TGTGCCAGCAGCCGCCGGGGGACAGGGGCCTACAATGAGCAGTTCTTC. The full variable domain, rest sourced from reference TRBV7-6 and TRBJ2-1, is GAGVSQSPRYKVTKRGQDVALRCDPISGHVSLYWYRQALGQGPEFLTYFNYEAQQDKSGLPNDRFSAERPEGSISTLTIQRTEQRDSAMYRCASSRRGTGAYNEQFFGPGTRLTVL.

CDR3 nucleotide sequence: TGTGCCAGCAGCGGTAGTGGGAGCTCCTACAATGAGCAGTTCTTC. Amino acid sequence: CASSGSGSSYNEQFF. This rearrangement joins TRBV7-3 to TRBJ2-1, with a weak D call TRBD2 (5 bases). Germline V gene lookup returns CDR1 SGHTA and CDR2 FQGTGA. V was clipped by 5 bases and J by 0 bases, with 11 bases between them. The CDR3 runs 15 residues. The full variable domain, completed using reference TRBV7-3 and TRBJ2-1, is GAGVSQTPSNKVTEKGKYVELRCDPISGHTALYWYRQSLGQGPEFLIYFQGTGAADDSGLPNDRFFAVRPEGSVSTLKIQRTERGDSAVYLCASSGSGSSYNEQFFGPGTRLTVL.

This clonotype appeared a single time. The chain uses TRBV20-1 and TRBJ2-5; D call uncertain. V lost 7 bases and J lost 5, with 11 bases in between. The CDR3 totals 11 residues. CDR1 is DFQATT, CDR2 SNEGSKA, per germline (reference sequence). The CDR3, as DNA: TGCAGTGGACTTAGCAGCGAGACCCAGTACTTC. Its translation is CSGLSSETQYF.